The clone carrying this TCR beta chain showed up just a few times. The antigen is undetermined. This CDR3 contains 14 residues. Trimming stripped 6 bases from V and 6 bases from J, with 14 bases between. Looked up from germline, CDR1 is SNHLY and CDR2 is FYNNEI. With no exceptions, donors were healthy Caucasians. TCRdb independently ran MiXCR on the 5' RACE reads; one entry per CDR3 protein. The sample records around 280,000 distinct CDR3 sequences, about 8.1% being singletons. This specimen belongs to a study of identical twins. Findings and caveats of the study: The abundant beta clonotypes from cord blood had fewer insertions, and memory repertoires had none of this. The degree of excess twin sharing was weaker in beta out-of-frame sequences.

These same data were also listed under a study on yellow fever vaccine responses in identical twins. Per that study: Reportedly, the T cell response mounted by twins to vaccine seemed partly convergent, partly personalized.

This chain uses TRBV2 with TRBJ2-2, with D possibly called TRBD1 or TRBD2 (6 bases each). Material for sequencing was memory (CD45RO+) T cells sorted from blood. The clonotype originates from a woman aged 18-30 years in good health. The CDR3 sequence is CASRAQGGAGELFF. CDR3 bases: TGTGCCAGCAGGGCACAGGGAGGCGCCGGGGAGCTGTTTTTT.